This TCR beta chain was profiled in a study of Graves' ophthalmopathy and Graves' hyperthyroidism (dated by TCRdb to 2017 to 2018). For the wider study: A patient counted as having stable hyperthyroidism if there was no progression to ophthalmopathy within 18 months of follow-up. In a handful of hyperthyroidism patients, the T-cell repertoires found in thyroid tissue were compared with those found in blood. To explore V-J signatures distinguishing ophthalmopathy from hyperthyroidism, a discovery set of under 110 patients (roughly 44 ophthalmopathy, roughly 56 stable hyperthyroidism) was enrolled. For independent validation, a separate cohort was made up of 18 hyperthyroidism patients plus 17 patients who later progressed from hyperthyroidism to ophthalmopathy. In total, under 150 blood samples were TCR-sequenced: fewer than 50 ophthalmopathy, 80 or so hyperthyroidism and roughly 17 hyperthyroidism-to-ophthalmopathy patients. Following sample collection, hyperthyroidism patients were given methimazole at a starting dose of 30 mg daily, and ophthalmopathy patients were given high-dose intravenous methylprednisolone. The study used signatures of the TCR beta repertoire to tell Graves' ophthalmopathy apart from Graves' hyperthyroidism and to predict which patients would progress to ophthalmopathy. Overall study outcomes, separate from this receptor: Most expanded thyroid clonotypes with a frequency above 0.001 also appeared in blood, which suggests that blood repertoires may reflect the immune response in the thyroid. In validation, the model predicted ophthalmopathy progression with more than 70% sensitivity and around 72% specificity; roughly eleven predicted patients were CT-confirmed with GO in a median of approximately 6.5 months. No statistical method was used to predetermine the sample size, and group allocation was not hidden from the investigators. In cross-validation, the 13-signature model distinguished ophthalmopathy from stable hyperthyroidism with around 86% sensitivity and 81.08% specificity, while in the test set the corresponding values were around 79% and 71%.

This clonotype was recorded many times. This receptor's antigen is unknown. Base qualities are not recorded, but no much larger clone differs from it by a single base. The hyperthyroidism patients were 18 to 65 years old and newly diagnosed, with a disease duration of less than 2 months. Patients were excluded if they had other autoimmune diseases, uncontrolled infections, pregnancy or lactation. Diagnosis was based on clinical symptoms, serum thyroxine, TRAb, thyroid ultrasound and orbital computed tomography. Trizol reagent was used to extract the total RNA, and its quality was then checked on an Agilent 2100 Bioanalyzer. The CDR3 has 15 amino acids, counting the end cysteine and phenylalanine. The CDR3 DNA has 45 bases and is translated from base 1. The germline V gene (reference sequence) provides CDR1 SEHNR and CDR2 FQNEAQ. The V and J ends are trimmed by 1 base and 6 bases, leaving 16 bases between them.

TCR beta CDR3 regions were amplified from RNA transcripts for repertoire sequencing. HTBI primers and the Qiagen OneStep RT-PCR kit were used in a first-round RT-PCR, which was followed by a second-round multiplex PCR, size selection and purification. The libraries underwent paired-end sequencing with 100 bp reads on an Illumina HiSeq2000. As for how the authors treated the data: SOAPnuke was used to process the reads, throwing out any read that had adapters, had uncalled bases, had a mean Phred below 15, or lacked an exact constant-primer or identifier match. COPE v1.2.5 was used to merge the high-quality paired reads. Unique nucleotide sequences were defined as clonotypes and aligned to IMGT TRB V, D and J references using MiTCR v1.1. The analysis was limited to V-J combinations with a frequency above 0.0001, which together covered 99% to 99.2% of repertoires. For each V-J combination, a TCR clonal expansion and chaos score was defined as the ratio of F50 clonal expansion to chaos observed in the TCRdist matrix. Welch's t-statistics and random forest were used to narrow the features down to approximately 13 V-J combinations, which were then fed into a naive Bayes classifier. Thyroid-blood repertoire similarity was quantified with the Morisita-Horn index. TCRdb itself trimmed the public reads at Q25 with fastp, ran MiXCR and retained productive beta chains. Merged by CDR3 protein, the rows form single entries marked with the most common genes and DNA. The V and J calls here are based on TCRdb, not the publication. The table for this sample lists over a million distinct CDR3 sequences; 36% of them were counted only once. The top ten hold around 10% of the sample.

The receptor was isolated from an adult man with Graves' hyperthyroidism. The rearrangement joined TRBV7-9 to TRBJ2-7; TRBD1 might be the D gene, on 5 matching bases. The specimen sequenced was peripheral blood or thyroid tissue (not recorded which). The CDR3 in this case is CASSLGWQGTGEQYF. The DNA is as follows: TGTGCCAGCAGCTTAGGGTGGCAGGGTACGGGCGAGCAGTACTTC.